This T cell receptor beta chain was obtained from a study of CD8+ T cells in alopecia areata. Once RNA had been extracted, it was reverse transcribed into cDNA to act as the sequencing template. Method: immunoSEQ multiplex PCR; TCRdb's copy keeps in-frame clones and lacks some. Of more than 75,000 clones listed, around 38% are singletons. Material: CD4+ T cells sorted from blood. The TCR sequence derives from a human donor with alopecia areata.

The CDR3 is CASSQEPPRAGTPYNEQFF. The DNA for the CDR3 is TGTGCCAGCAGCCAAGAACCACCGAGGGCGGGAACCCCCTACAATGAGCAGTTCTTC. The rearrangement joins TRBV4-2 to TRBJ2-1; a possible D gene is TRBD2 (6 bases). V lost 0 bases, J lost 2 bases, and 20 bases lay in between. This CDR3 contains 19 residues. Germline V gene lookup returns CDR1 LGHNA and CDR2 YNFKEQ.